The 23 T cell receptor beta chains listed next were all sequenced from one sample in a study of blood T cell repertoires in COVID-19. Profiling relied on immunoSEQ multiplex PCR, and the TCRdb table lists in-frame clones only, not all of them. The repertoire holds about 60,000 clones, with 80% to 90% as singletons. The sample comprised peripheral blood. Receptor source: a man between 60 and 70 years old with acute or convalescent COVID-19.

This clone was seen only once. V usage is TRBV28 and J usage is TRBJ2-4, with D possibly matching TRBD1 (6 bases). V was shortened by 6 bases and J by 6 bases, with 15 bases between the two germline ends. Germline V CDR1 and CDR2: MDHEN, SYDVKM. This CDR3 region has 14 residues. CDR3 sequence: CASRTRGWRNIQYF. The CDR3 DNA is TGTGCCAGCAGGACCAGGGGATGGAGAAACATTCAGTACTTC.

The chain carries TRBV10-1 and TRBJ2-7; no clear D gene. Germline V gene lookup returns CDR1 WNHNN and CDR2 SYGVQD (reference sequence). The CDR3 sequence is 14 residues long. V dropped 5 bases and J dropped 1 base, with 12 bases sitting between them. CDR3 sequence reads: CASSQDPLSYEQYF. The CDR3 DNA sequence: TGCGCCAGCAGTCAGGATCCCCTTTCCTACGAGCAGTACTTC.

The chain carries TRBV14 and TRBJ2-1; TRBD2 matches 13 bases. This CDR3 has 21 residues. The ends lost 1 base at V and 0 bases at J; junction bases unmatched: 12. Looked up from germline, CDR1 is SGHDN and CDR2 is FVKESK. Here the CDR3 DNA reads TGTGCCAGCAGCCAAGGAGGACTAGCGGGGGCACTATGGACCTCCTACAATGAGCAGTTCTTC. Protein product: CASSQGGLAGALWTSYNEQFF.

This rearrangement joins TRBV6-1 to TRBJ1-6, with 8 bases that match TRBD1. The CDR3 spans 16 residues. Germline V lookup: CDR1 MNHNS, CDR2 SASEGT. After removal of 4 bases from V and 5 bases from J, the junction contained 7 bases not matched to a gene. The CDR3 region is CASSAQTGANNSPLHF. The CDR3 DNA follows: TGTGCCAGCAGTGCTCAGACAGGGGCAAATAATTCACCCCTCCACTTT.

The genes are TRBV5-8 and TRBJ2-1, with D uncertain. CDR1 is SGHTS, CDR2 YDEGEE, per germline. V was pared by 4 bases and J by 4 bases, with 9 bases between. This CDR3 has 13 amino acids. DNA for the CDR3: TGTGCCAGCAGCGAAAGACTGTACAATGAGCAGTTCTTC. Translated: CASSERLYNEQFF.

This chain joins TRBV19 and TRBJ2-4; D is unclear. This CDR3 comprises 16 residues. Germline V gives CDR1 LNHDA, CDR2 SQIVND (reference sequence). V lost 6 bases and J 0 bases, leaving 15 bases between the germline ends. CDR3 region: CASRSLAALAKNIQYF. CDR3 sequence (DNA): TGTGCCAGTAGATCCCTGGCGGCCCTAGCCAAAAACATTCAGTACTTC.

The chain recombines TRBV18 with TRBJ2-5; D perhaps matches TRBD2 (7 bases). Trimming shortened V by 6 bases and J by 9 bases, and 17 bases separated the two germline ends. This CDR3 is built from 13 residues. Germline CDR1 is KGHSH and CDR2 is LQKENI. The CDR3 region is CASSDGQRDAQYF. CDR3 sequence (DNA): TGTGCCAGCTCGGATGGACAGCGGGATGCCCAGTACTTC.

The gene calls are TRBV12-3 or TRBV12-4 and TRBJ2-1, with D maybe TRBD1 (5 bases). This CDR3 region has 11 residues. Trimming cost V 1 base and J 12 bases, with 7 bases left between them. The CDR3 DNA follows: TGTGCCAGCAGTTTAGACCAGGGGCAGTTCTTC. Its protein product is CASSLDQGQFF.

This chain uses TRBV5-5 with TRBJ2-2; tentatively, D is TRBD2 (6 bases). V was cut by 4 bases and J by 5 bases, with 15 bases left in between. The CDR3 loop spans 15 amino acids. The V gene's germline CDR1 is SGHKS and CDR2 YYEKEE (reference sequence). The chain's CDR3 is CASSPSGSRTGELFF. CDR3 bases: TGTGCCAGCAGCCCTTCCGGGAGTAGAACCGGGGAGCTGTTTTTT.

The chain links TRBV2 to TRBJ1-3; 9 bases are a match to TRBD1. CDR3 length: 13 residues. The ends lost 8 bases at V and 8 bases at J; junction bases unmatched: 7. Per germline, CDR1 SNHLY and CDR2 FYNNEI. The CDR3 sequence: CASLEDRGYTIYF. CDR3 nucleotides: TGTGCCAGCTTGGAGGACAGGGGCTACACCATATATTTT.

The chain has TRBV11-2 and TRBJ2-5, with 7 bases matching TRBD1. V lost 4 bases to trimming and J lost 4 bases; unmatched junction nucleotides: 3. Germline values: CDR1 SGHAT, CDR2 FQNNGV. CDR3 length: 13 residues. Written as DNA, the CDR3 is TGTGCCAGCAGCTATCCAGGGGGAGAGACCCAGTACTTC. Protein: CASSYPGGETQYF.

The CDR3 sequence: CASSPYGTEAFF. CDR3 nucleotides: TGTGCCAGCTCACCATACGGGACTGAAGCTTTCTTT. The chain is built from TRBV18 and TRBJ1-1; D gene uncertain. The CDR3 totals 12 residues. From germline, CDR1 is KGHSH and CDR2 LQKENI. Trimming removed 2 bases from V and 5 bases from J, with 6 bases in between.

V usage is TRBV19 and J usage is TRBJ1-2, with TRBD1 as a possible D gene (6 bases). Deletions cut 7 bases from V and 5 bases from J, with 17 bases between. Germline CDR1 is LNHDA and CDR2 is SQIVND (reference sequence). The CDR3 totals 14 residues. As DNA, the CDR3 is TGTGCCAGTACCCAACAGGGACGAGGGTATGGCTACACCTTC. Amino acid sequence: CASTQQGRGYGYTF.

The J gene is TRBJ2-1, the V gene TRBV28; 13 bases agree with TRBD2. The germline gives CDR1 MDHEN, CDR2 SYDVKM. This CDR3 is built from 16 residues. The V gene end was trimmed by 4 bases and the J gene end by 8 bases; junction bases not matched to a gene: 8. The CDR3 DNA follows: TGTGCCAGCAGTTCGACCGGGACTAGCGGGATTGATGAGCAGTTCTTC. Protein product: CASSSTGTSGIDEQFF.

The rearrangement links TRBV2 to TRBJ2-1; 7 bases match TRBD2. Germline CDR1 reads SNHLY; CDR2 reads FYNNEI. The V segment lost 2 bases and the J segment 10 bases; nucleotides outside the gene matches: 11. CDR3 length: 15 amino acids. CDR3 region: CASSENRLAVTEQFF. DNA of the CDR3: TGTGCCAGCAGTGAAAATAGACTAGCAGTCACCGAGCAGTTCTTC.

The chain employs TRBV9 and TRBJ1-6, with a possible D match to TRBD1 (6 bases). Between the trimmed V and J ends, which lost 4 bases and 2 bases, there was a span of 25 bases. This CDR3 contains 20 residues. Germline V CDR1 and CDR2: SGDLS, YYNGEE. DNA of the CDR3: TGTGCCAGCAGCCCTCGGGACACCGATCCTTCTTCGGCCTATAATTCACCCCTCCACTTT. Its protein is CASSPRDTDPSSAYNSPLHF. Looking up the rest from reference TRBV9 and TRBJ1-6 gives the full variable domain: DSGVTQTPKHLITATGQRVTLRCSPRSGDLSVYWYQQSLDQGLQFLIQYYNGEERAKGNILERFSAQQFPDLHSELNLSSLELGDSALYFCASSPRDTDPSSAYNSPLHFGNGTRLTVT.

V and J are TRBV27 and TRBJ2-1, with TRBD2 matching over 14 bases. Germline CDR1 reads MNHEY; CDR2 reads SMNVEV (reference sequence). The CDR3 contains 16 residues. V dropped 5 bases and J dropped 6; count of bases not matched to a gene: 6. CDR3 sequence reads: CASSPRLAGGVNEQFF. As DNA, the CDR3 is TGTGCCAGCAGTCCAAGACTAGCGGGAGGGGTCAATGAGCAGTTCTTC.

V is TRBV5-1 and J is TRBJ2-7, with TRBD2 identical over 16 bases. The CDR3 contains 16 residues. The trim removed 3 bases at V and 2 bases at J, leaving 2 bases unmatched. Germline CDR1 reads SGHRS; CDR2 reads YFSETQ. CDR3 DNA sequence: TGCGCCAGCAGCTGGGGGACTAGCGGGAGGGCCTACGAGCAGTACTTC. Its protein product is CASSWGTSGRAYEQYF.

The V gene is TRBV5-1, the J gene TRBJ1-1, with 7 bases aligning to TRBD1. CDR3 length: 14 residues. Per germline, CDR1 SGHRS and CDR2 YFSETQ. With 7 bases clipped from V and 5 bases from J, the junction kept 11 bases outside the gene matches. The CDR3 here is CASQTGIWGTEAFF. The CDR3 DNA reads TGCGCCAGCCAGACAGGGATTTGGGGAACTGAAGCTTTCTTT.

This clone was detected once. The chain has TRBV5-4 and TRBJ1-4; 9 bases match TRBD1. Germline CDR1 and CDR2: SGHNT and YYREEE (reference sequence). V lost 2 bases and J lost 7; bases outside the gene matches: 6. This CDR3 is 15 amino acids long. DNA of the CDR3: TGTGCCAGCAGCTTATCCGGGACAGGGACTGAAAAACTGTTTTTT. It is translated as CASSLSGTGTEKLFF.

The rearrangement joins TRBV28 to TRBJ2-3; TRBD2 is a possible D gene (5 bases). Germline V lookup: CDR1 MDHEN, CDR2 SYDVKM. The CDR3 consists of 15 residues. Trimming took off 2 bases at V and 4 bases at J, with 13 bases between the two ends. The chain's CDR3 is CASSLGRRAPDTQYF. The CDR3 nucleotides are TGTGCCAGCAGTTTAGGGCGGCGGGCGCCAGATACGCAGTATTTT.

The chain combines TRBV3-1 (or the pseudogene TRBV3-2) with TRBJ2-1, with D perhaps TRBD1 (5 bases). Germline V lookup: CDR1 LGHDT, CDR2 YNNKEL (reference sequence). The CDR3 loop spans 15 amino acids. The V gene lost 4 bases and the J gene lost 5 bases, with 15 bases spanning the gap. Here the CDR3 reads CASSPDLDSNNEQFF. The CDR3 DNA follows: TGTGCCAGCAGCCCCGATTTAGACAGTAACAATGAGCAGTTCTTC.

The chain combines TRBV15 with TRBJ2-3, with 12 bases fitting TRBD2. The CDR3 sequence is 14 residues long. Per the germline V gene, CDR1 is LNHNV and CDR2 is YYDKDF (reference sequence). J was trimmed by 7 bases and V by 5 bases; bases with no gene match: 4. The CDR3 loop reads CATSLAGGPNTQYF. CDR3 nucleotides: TGTGCCACCAGCCTAGCGGGAGGGCCGAATACGCAGTATTTT.